These T cell receptor beta chains were read from a single sample in a study of blood T cell repertoires in COVID-19. Clones were read by immunoSEQ multiplex PCR, and TCRdb kept only the in-frame ones, dropping some. The data show about 200,000 clones, with roughly 80% seen just once and about 8% held by the top ten. Input material: peripheral blood. Receptors originate from a woman at least 80 years old with acute or convalescent COVID-19. Each CDR3 is given with its conserved first and last residue. D genes are given only for firm matches. Clone size is stated in some rows and not others, as once, few, many or a class when expanded.

cdr3_length | d_call | j_call | clone_size | v_call | cdr3_nt | cdr3_aa
17 | NA | TRBJ1-6 | NA | TRBV4-1 | TGCGCCAGCAGCCAAGATGGCGGCAGGGTTTGGAATTCACCCCTCCACTTT | CASSQDGGRVWNSPLHF
15 | NA | TRBJ2-3 | NA | TRBV10-3 | TGTGCCATCAGTGACTCCGGCAGGGGCGAAGCCTCGGGGTATTTT | CAISDSGRGEASGYF
14 | TRBD1 | TRBJ1-5 | NA | TRBV2 | TGTGCCAGCAGGGACAGGCTTAGCAATCAGCCCCAGCATTTT | CASRDRLSNQPQHF
14 | NA | TRBJ1-1 | NA | TRBV6-1 | TGTGCCAGCAGTGATACGGGTCCGAACACTGAAGCTTTCTTT | CASSDTGPNTEAFF
14 | TRBD1 | TRBJ2-5 | NA | TRBV27 | TGTGCCAGCAGGATGGGACAGGGTGTAGAGACCCAGTACTTC | CASRMGQGVETQYF
12 | NA | TRBJ1-6 | once | TRBV3-1/TRBV3-2 | TGTGCCAGCAGCCAGTTGCGAGGACTTCTCCACTTT | CASSQLRGLLHF
13 | NA | TRBJ1-3 | once | TRBV7-9 | TGTGCCAGCAGCTTAGACGGTACGAACACCATATATTTT | CASSLDGTNTIYF
18 | NA | TRBJ2-3 | NA | TRBV7-9 | TGTGCCAGCAGCTCCCAATCAGGACAGCGCATACTCACAGATACGCAGTATTTT | CASSSQSGQRILTDTQYF
13 | TRBD1 | TRBJ2-1 | NA | TRBV6-2/TRBV6-3 | TGTGCCAGCAGCTCCGACAGGGTGACTGAGCAGTTCTTC | CASSSDRVTEQFF
14 | NA | TRBJ1-3 | once | TRBV7-2 | TGTGCCAGCAGCTTACTAGAGGGAGTGACCACCATATATTTT | CASSLLEGVTTIYF
15 | TRBD2 | TRBJ2-1 | few | TRBV28 | TGTGCCAGCAGTTTAGGTGGCGGGGGGGCCAGTGAGCAGTTCTTC | CASSLGGGGASEQFF
17 | TRBD1 | TRBJ1-2 | NA | TRBV19 | TGTGCCAGTAGACGATTCACAGGGGGCGCGTCTAACTATGGCTACACCTTC | CASRRFTGGASNYGYTF